This passage covers 28 T cell receptor beta chains from one sample sequenced in a study of shared clonotypes between healthy human individuals (dated by TCRdb to between 2020 and 2021). Library preparation used the immunoSEQ multiplex PCR assay. In TCRdb, the immuneACCESS table is reduced to in-frame sequences with V and J assigned. These tables do not hold every clone; where another copy was compared, an unresolved V gene accounts for under half, and the others remain unexplained. Counted in this sample were 1.4 million or so clones; roughly 98.5% of them appeared once. Approximately 0.38% of the sample rests with the top ten. The sequenced sample was naive CD4+ T cells sorted from blood. The cell subset or site label corresponds to: CD45RA+ positively selected. The receptors originated from a man aged 25-45 years in good health.

The chain carries TRBV18 and TRBJ2-7, with D uncertain. The CDR3 runs 14 residues. V was shortened by 3 bases and J by 4 bases, with 13 bases between the two germline ends. CDR1 and CDR2 from the germline V gene are KGHSH and LQKENI. The DNA of the CDR3 is TGTGCCAGCTCACCTTTGCGGACGGAGTACGAGCAGTACTTC. Protein sequence: CASSPLRTEYEQYF.

The chain employs TRBV5-1 and TRBJ2-7; 7 bases agree with TRBD1. CDR3 size: 13 residues. Germline CDR1 SGHRS, CDR2 YFSETQ. Losses at the gene ends were 3 bases for V and 7 bases for J; bases not matched to a gene: 7. The CDR3 nucleotides read TGCGCCAGCAGCTCGGACAGGCTGGGGGAGCAGTACTTC. Translated: CASSSDRLGEQYF.

This chain connects TRBV5-1 to TRBJ2-1; possible D gene TRBD1, 6 bases. Germline CDR1 reads SGHRS; CDR2 reads YFSETQ. Trimming took off 0 bases at V and 4 bases at J, with 11 bases between the two ends. The CDR3 is 15 residues long. CDR3 loop: CASSLAIGQYNEQFF. The CDR3 DNA reads as TGCGCCAGCAGCTTGGCCATAGGACAGTACAATGAGCAGTTCTTC. Full variable domain (missing parts from reference TRBV5-1 and TRBJ2-1): KAGVTQTPRYLIKTRGQQVTLSCSPISGHRSVSWYQQTPGQGLQFLFEYFSETQRNKGNFPGRFSGRQFSNSRSEMNVSTLELGDSALYLCASSLAIGQYNEQFFGPGTRLTVL.

The V gene is TRBV28, the J gene TRBJ2-2, with 11 bases that match TRBD2. The junction had 14 bases not matched to a gene; V was cut back by 7 bases and J by 7 bases. The germline V gene has CDR1 MDHEN and CDR2 SYDVKM. The CDR3 loop spans 17 amino acids. CDR3 nucleotide sequence: TGTGCCAGCAATCCGGGACTAGCGGTTCCCCAGGGCGGGGAGCTGTTTTTT. It is translated as CASNPGLAVPQGGELFF.

This rearrangement joins TRBV7-3 to TRBJ2-5, with TRBD1 identical over 7 bases. The CDR3 totals 14 residues. Germline CDR1 is SGHTA and CDR2 is FQGTGA. Germline trimming cut 5 bases from V and 2 bases from J; bases unmatched to any gene: 5. This CDR3 reads CASSPGTAQETQYF. Written as DNA, the CDR3 is TGTGCCAGCAGCCCAGGGACAGCTCAAGAGACCCAGTACTTC.

The CDR3 loop is CASSLVAGRGNTIYF. CDR3 sequence (DNA): TGTGCCAGCAGCTTAGTGGCGGGGCGGGGAAACACCATATATTTT. The rearrangement links TRBV7-2 to TRBJ1-3, with D maybe TRBD1 (5 bases). Germline V gives CDR1 SGHTA, CDR2 FQGNSA. This CDR3 has 15 amino acids. The V end was cut by 1 base, the J end by 4 bases, with 11 bases between.

This clone has only one observation. The chain is built from TRBV9 and TRBJ2-3; possibly TRBD2 for D (5 bases). CDR1 is SGDLS and CDR2 is YYNGEE in the germline V gene. CDR3 length: 14 residues. V was clipped by 3 bases and J by 3 bases, with 11 bases between them. CDR3 residues: CASSGSPGTDTQYF. The DNA for the CDR3 is TGTGCCAGCAGCGGGTCCCCGGGGACAGATACGCAGTATTTT.

This clone has a single count. The chain carries TRBV9 and TRBJ1-1; D remains ambiguous. The germline V and J ends were trimmed by 0 bases and 2 bases, with 11 bases remaining between them. This CDR3 is 15 amino acids long. Germline lookup yields CDR1 SGDLS and CDR2 YYNGEE. This CDR3 reads CASSVGADANTEAFF. CDR3 DNA: TGTGCCAGCAGCGTAGGAGCGGACGCCAACACTGAAGCTTTCTTT.

The chain carries TRBV14 and TRBJ2-2, with D possibly being TRBD1 (6 bases). The CDR3 has 14 residues. V gave up 2 bases and J gave up 6 bases, with 10 bases separating them. Germline CDR1 reads SGHDN; CDR2 reads FVKESK. This CDR3 is CASSQRGIAGELFF. CDR3 in DNA: TGTGCCAGCAGCCAAAGGGGGATAGCCGGGGAGCTGTTTTTT.

The chain joins TRBV6-5 to TRBJ1-5, with a tentative D call TRBD1 (5 bases). CDR3 size: 14 residues. V lost 5 bases and J 1 base, leaving 9 bases between the germline ends. Looked up from germline, CDR1 is MNHEY and CDR2 is SVGAGI. CDR3 sequence: CASSAPGSNQPQHF. In DNA, the CDR3 is TGTGCCAGCAGTGCCCCAGGGAGCAATCAGCCCCAGCATTTT.

As to this clone: One junction end does not reproduce the germline sequence, and a read error may be involved. This sequence joins TRBV7-2 and TRBJ1-3, with 7 bases lining up with TRBD1. Germline V gives CDR1 SGHTA, CDR2 FQGNSA. The CDR3 runs 11 residues. CDR3 region: CASSSYRDREF. The CDR3 DNA sequence: TGTGCCAGCAGCTCTTACCGGGACAGAGAGTTT.

V and J are TRBV2 and TRBJ2-7; 7 positions agree with TRBD2. Germline CDR1 SNHLY, CDR2 FYNNEI. J was trimmed by 6 bases and V by 3 bases; bases with no gene match: 5. This CDR3 comprises 13 residues. The CDR3 DNA follows: TGTGCCAGCAGTGAGGCGGGAGTCTCCGAGCAGTACTTC. This gives the protein CASSEAGVSEQYF.

The chain couples TRBV28 to TRBJ2-7, with 9 nucleotides matching TRBD1. Trimming removed 10 bases from V and 2 bases from J; junction bases left unmatched: 18. The CDR3 runs 17 residues. The V gene's germline CDR1 is MDHEN and CDR2 SYDVKM. The CDR3 sequence: CATHTPPLTGGAYEQYF. The CDR3, as DNA: TGTGCCACCCATACTCCCCCGCTGACAGGGGGTGCCTACGAGCAGTACTTC.

The chain employs TRBV30 and TRBJ1-5; maybe TRBD1 (5 bases). Germline-derived CDR1 and CDR2 are GTSNPN and SVGIG (reference sequence). With 3 bases removed from V and 3 bases from J, the gap between germline ends came to 12 bases. The CDR3 contains 14 residues. CDR3 loop: CAWSEDSYNQPQHF. For the CDR3, the DNA is TGTGCCTGGAGCGAAGACAGCTACAATCAGCCCCAGCATTTT.

The gene calls are TRBV10-1 and TRBJ2-7; no definite D call. This CDR3 spans 13 amino acids. V gave up 4 bases and J gave up 0 bases, with 7 bases separating them. Germline V gives CDR1 WNHNN, CDR2 SYGVQD (reference sequence). This chain's CDR3 is CASSARSSYEQYF. CDR3 bases: TGCGCCAGCAGTGCTAGGAGCTCCTACGAGCAGTACTTC.

V usage is TRBV5-6 and J usage is TRBJ2-5; D is possibly TRBD1 or TRBD2 (6 bases each). The V gene lost 7 bases and the J gene lost 4 bases, with 20 bases spanning the gap. The CDR3 consists of 15 residues. Germline V gene lookup returns CDR1 SGHDT and CDR2 YYEEEE. The CDR3 nucleotides are TGTGCCAGCGCTATAATGGGTGGGGGGCCAGAGACCCAGTACTTC. The encoded protein is CASAIMGGGPETQYF.

J is TRBJ2-1 and V is TRBV9, with 11 bases lining up with TRBD2. The trim removed 0 bases at V and 6 bases at J, leaving 2 bases unmatched. The CDR3 is 15 amino acids. Germline V gene lookup returns CDR1 SGDLS and CDR2 YYNGEE. In DNA form, the CDR3 reads TGTGCCAGCAGCGTAGCTAGCGGGAGGATCAATGAGCAGTTCTTC. Residues: CASSVASGRINEQFF.

Comments on this clone: This same CDR3 is encoded by further DNA sequences in the sample. The V and J genes are TRBV5-1 and TRBJ2-5; no clear D gene. The CDR3 consists of 13 residues. Germline V gives CDR1 SGHRS, CDR2 YFSETQ. Trimming shortened V by 4 bases and J by 2 bases, and 9 bases separated the two germline ends. CDR3 nucleotides: TGCGCCAGCAGCCAAACACCTCAAGAGACCCAGTACTTC. Protein sequence: CASSQTPQETQYF.

The CDR3 nucleotides are TGTGCCTGGAGTTCTACGCCCAGGGTCAGCGAGCAGTTCTTC. This gives the protein CAWSSTPRVSEQFF. The V gene is TRBV30, the J gene TRBJ2-1; TRBD1 is a possible D gene (5 bases). Between the trimmed V and J ends, which lost 2 bases and 10 bases, there was a span of 18 bases. Germline values: CDR1 GTSNPN, CDR2 SVGIG (reference sequence). The CDR3 covers 14 residues.

In its sample, this clone was seen once. Mismatch with germline at one junction end may stem from a read error. This sequence joins TRBV7-7 and TRBJ2-7, with TRBD2 identical over 8 bases. The germline CDR1 and CDR2 sequences are SSHAT and FNYEAQ (reference sequence). The CDR3 has 15 amino acids. The CDR3 loop is CASSLGAGDSYEQYF. CDR3 nucleotide sequence: TGTGCTAGCAGCTTAGGAGCGGGAGATAGCTACGAGCAGTACTTC.

This chain uses TRBV25-1 with TRBJ2-7; perhaps TRBD2 as D (5 bases). In germline, CDR1 is MGHDK, CDR2 SYGVNS. The V end was cut by 3 bases, the J end by 3 bases, with 15 bases between. The CDR3 covers 15 residues. The CDR3 nucleotides are TGTGCCAGCAGTGACCGGGATAGTGGTTTCTACGAGCAGTACTTC. Protein: CASSDRDSGFYEQYF.

The rearrangement links TRBV7-9 to TRBJ1-2; the match to TRBD1 covers 8 bases. This CDR3 is built from 16 residues. Trimming took 4 bases from V and 3 from J; bases not matched to a gene: 10. CDR1 and CDR2 from the germline V gene are SEHNR and FQNEAQ (reference sequence). The CDR3 is CASSSPQGVLDYGYTF. In DNA form, the CDR3 reads TGTGCCAGCAGCTCACCACAGGGGGTGCTCGACTATGGCTACACCTTC.

The chain couples TRBV7-8 to TRBJ2-3; 9 bases map to TRBD2. This CDR3 is built from 17 residues. The trim removed 1 base at V and 3 bases at J, leaving 8 bases unmatched. Germline CDR1 is SGHVS and CDR2 is FQNEAQ. CDR3 residues: CASSLVRAGGGTDTQYF. The DNA for the CDR3 is TGTGCCAGCAGCTTAGTGAGGGCGGGAGGGGGTACAGATACGCAGTATTTT.

The V and J genes are TRBV27 and TRBJ1-5, with D perhaps TRBD1 (6 bases). Between the trimmed V and J ends, which lost 6 bases and 1 base, there was a span of 13 bases. The V gene's germline CDR1 is MNHEY and CDR2 SMNVEV (reference sequence). The CDR3 is 15 residues long. CDR3 nucleotides: TGTGCCAGCAGGCCCGACAGGAGGAGCAATCAGCCCCAGCATTTT. The encoded protein is CASRPDRRSNQPQHF.

This clone was recorded only once. V and J are TRBV11-2 and TRBJ1-1; TRBD1 might be the D (5 bases). The CDR3 is 13 amino acids. V gave up 6 bases and J gave up 6 bases, with 14 bases separating them. Per the germline V gene, CDR1 is SGHAT and CDR2 is FQNNGV. The CDR3 nucleotides read TGTGCCAGCAGGGGAGGGGTTAACGCTGAAGCTTTCTTT. It translates to CASRGGVNAEAFF.

The chain couples TRBV2 to TRBJ2-1; a possible D gene is TRBD1 (6 bases). Germline V gene sequence: CDR1 SNHLY, CDR2 FYNNEI. The CDR3 contains 16 residues. Trimming removed 6 bases at V and 6 bases at J, with 21 bases between. This CDR3 is CASSERTAPTINEQFF. CDR3 sequence (DNA): TGTGCCAGCAGCGAACGGACAGCTCCAACCATCAATGAGCAGTTCTTC.

This chain connects TRBV6-5 to TRBJ2-7; tentative D call: TRBD2 (5 bases). Germline CDR1 reads MNHEY; CDR2 reads SVGAGI. The CDR3 consists of 12 residues. V was cut by 8 bases and J by 6 bases, with 14 bases left in between. CDR3 residues: CASGIGEGEQYF. The CDR3 coding sequence is TGTGCCAGCGGCATAGGTGAGGGCGAGCAGTACTTC.

The rearrangement uses TRBV19 and TRBJ2-2; 9 bases map to TRBD1. Germline lookup yields CDR1 LNHDA and CDR2 SQIVND (reference sequence). The CDR3 runs to 16 residues. With V trimmed by 5 bases and J by 16 bases, 20 bases remained unmatched. The CDR3 is CASSRGDTGGGTAEFF. The CDR3 nucleotides read TGTGCCAGTAGTCGGGGCGATACAGGGGGCGGTACAGCGGAGTTTTTT.